The clone carrying this T cell receptor (beta chain) occurred a few times. V was clipped by 1 base and J by 7 bases, with 9 bases between them. This CDR3 has 13 residues. Per germline, CDR1 SGHRS and CDR2 YFSETQ. This sample is drawn from a study of blood T cell repertoires in COVID-19. The assay was immunoSEQ multiplex PCR, and TCRdb's table has in-frame clones only and misses some. There are about 220,000 clones in the sample; more than 75% occur only once, and roughly 13% lies in the top ten. The clonotype comes from a human donor in a cohort sampled during active COVID-19. Source material: peripheral blood. V usage is TRBV5-1 and J usage is TRBJ1-5; D unclear. The CDR3 is CASSLIPGQPQHF. CDR3 coding DNA: TGCGCCAGCAGCTTGATTCCGGGGCAGCCCCAGCATTTT.